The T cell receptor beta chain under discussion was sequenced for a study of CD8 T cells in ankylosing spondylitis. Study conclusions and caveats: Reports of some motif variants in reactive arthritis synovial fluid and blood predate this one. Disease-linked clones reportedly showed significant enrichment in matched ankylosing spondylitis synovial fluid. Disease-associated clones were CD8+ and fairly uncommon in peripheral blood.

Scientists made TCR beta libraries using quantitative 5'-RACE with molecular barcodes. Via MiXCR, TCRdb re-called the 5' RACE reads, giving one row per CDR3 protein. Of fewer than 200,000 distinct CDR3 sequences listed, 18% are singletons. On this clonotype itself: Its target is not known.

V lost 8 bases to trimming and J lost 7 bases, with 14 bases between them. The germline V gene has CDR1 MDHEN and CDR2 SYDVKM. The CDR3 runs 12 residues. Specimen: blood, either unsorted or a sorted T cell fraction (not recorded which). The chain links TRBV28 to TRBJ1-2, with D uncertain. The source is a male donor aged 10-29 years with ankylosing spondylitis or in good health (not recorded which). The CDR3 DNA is TGTGCCAGCTTCTCCCCGTTAGTTGGCTACACCTTC. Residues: CASFSPLVGYTF.